These 17 T cell receptor beta chains share one sample of origin, sequenced in a study of OX40 agonist ivuxolimab in advanced cancers. The library was prepared using the immunoSEQ multiplex PCR assay. This is the immuneACCESS table as TCRdb keeps it, with only in-frame sequences that have V and J called. A part of the clones is gone; compared with another copy, unresolved V genes explain less than half, and the rest is unexplained. The sample has 70,000 or so clones on record, around 91% of them singletons. The leading ten clones occupy 8% to 11% of the sample. The material was CD4+ or CD8+ T cells sorted from blood, obtained in a trial of the OX40 agonist ivuxolimab. The receptors were sampled from an adult with an advanced solid tumor such as melanoma, head and neck, liver or kidney cancer.

The chain is built from TRBV5-1 and TRBJ1-5, with TRBD1 matching 7 bases. This CDR3 has 13 residues. The junction had 2 bases not matched to a gene; V was cut back by 4 bases and J by 4 bases. Germline values: CDR1 SGHRS, CDR2 YFSETQ. The CDR3 sequence: CASSRGQNQPQHF. The CDR3 region has the DNA TGCGCCAGCAGCAGGGGACAGAATCAGCCCCAGCATTTT. Together with reference TRBV5-1 and TRBJ1-5, the CDR3 gives the full variable domain: KAGVTQTPRYLIKTRGQQVTLSCSPISGHRSVSWYQQTPGQGLQFLFEYFSETQRNKGNFPGRFSGRQFSNSRSEMNVSTLELGDSALYLCASSRGQNQPQHFGDGTRLSIL.

The genes are TRBV7-8 and TRBJ2-2; 14 nucleotides match TRBD2. There are 17 residues in the CDR3. Germline trimming cut 5 bases from V and 6 bases from J; bases unmatched to any gene: 8. From germline, CDR1 is SGHVS and CDR2 FQNEAQ. CDR3 in amino acids: CASSRRLAGGQSGELFF. DNA of the CDR3: TGTGCCAGCAGCCGGAGACTAGCGGGAGGGCAGTCCGGGGAGCTGTTTTTT.

The chain carries TRBV6-6 and TRBJ2-1, with 8 bases lining up with TRBD2. V lost 0 bases, J lost 10 bases, and 11 bases stayed unmatched. CDR1 MNHNY and CDR2 SVGAGI come from the germline V gene (reference sequence). The CDR3 covers 16 residues. CDR3 sequence reads: CASSYSTSAPGGEQFF. In nucleotides, the CDR3 is TGTGCCAGCAGTTACTCGACTAGCGCCCCGGGGGGCGAGCAGTTCTTC.

The chain recombines TRBV4-1 with TRBJ2-1; 14 nucleotides agree with TRBD2. With V trimmed by 4 bases and J by 7 bases, 15 bases remained unmatched. CDR3 size: 19 residues. CDR1 is MGHRA and CDR2 is YSYEKL in the germline V gene. As DNA, the CDR3 is TGCGCCAGCAGCCCCCCTCCGGGACTAGCGGGAGTTTCGTTTAATGAGCAGTTCTTC. Translation: CASSPPPGLAGVSFNEQFF.

The chain combines TRBV10-2 with TRBJ1-1; no clear D. CDR3 length equals 14 residues. V lost 2 bases and J 2 bases, leaving 9 bases between the germline ends. CDR1 and CDR2 from the germline V gene are WSHSY and SAAADI. The CDR3 spells CASSEIPGNTEAFF. CDR3 in DNA: TGCGCCAGCAGTGAGATCCCGGGAAACACTGAAGCTTTCTTT.

The V gene is TRBV6-6, the J gene TRBJ2-2, with TRBD2 matching over 7 bases. Losses at the gene ends were 10 bases for V and 4 bases for J; bases not matched to a gene: 9. The CDR3 is made up of 14 amino acids. Germline CDR1 MNHNY, CDR2 SVGAGI (reference sequence). DNA of the CDR3: TGTGCCACAGTTTGGGAGGGAGGCACCGGGGAGCTGTTTTTT. This codes for CATVWEGGTGELFF.

The chain recombines TRBV28 with TRBJ2-5; 9 nucleotides agree with TRBD1. The length of the CDR3 is 14 residues. V lost 5 bases to trimming and J lost 5 bases; unmatched junction nucleotides: 6. The germline gives CDR1 MDHEN, CDR2 SYDVKM. In DNA, the CDR3 is TGTGCCAGCAGTAGGACAGGGGTACGGGAGACCCAGTACTTC. It translates to CASSRTGVRETQYF. Based on the CDR3 plus reference TRBV28 and TRBJ2-5, the full variable domain is DVKVTQSSRYLVKRTGEKVFLECVQDMDHENMFWYRQDPGLGLRLIYFSYDVKMKEKGDIPEGYSVSREKKERFSLILESASTNQTSMYLCASSRTGVRETQYFGPGTRLLVL.

This sequence joins TRBV7-6 and TRBJ2-7; D remains ambiguous. Germline V CDR1 and CDR2: SGHVS, FNYEAQ. The length of the CDR3 is 15 residues. Trimming shortened V by 0 bases and J by 3 bases, and 12 bases separated the two germline ends. The CDR3 reads CASSLAALPLYEQYF. CDR3 DNA sequence: TGTGCCAGCAGCTTAGCTGCACTACCCCTCTACGAGCAGTACTTC.

The rearrangement links TRBV7-2 to TRBJ1-1; tentative D call: TRBD1 (5 bases). Germline CDR1 SGHTA, CDR2 FQGNSA. Trimming stripped 0 bases from V and 5 bases from J, with 13 bases between. The CDR3 contains 15 residues. CDR3 coding DNA: TGTGCCAGCAGCTTAGCGTTGACAGTCGGTACTGAAGCTTTCTTT. Its protein product is CASSLALTVGTEAFF.

The chain links TRBV19 to TRBJ2-7; 9 bases match TRBD2. The germline gives CDR1 LNHDA, CDR2 SQIVND (reference sequence). The trim removed 5 bases at V and 3 bases at J, leaving 8 bases unmatched. The CDR3 is 15 residues long. CDR3 in amino acids: CASSLRLAEYYEQYF. The CDR3 nucleotides are TGTGCCAGTAGTCTCCGACTAGCGGAATACTACGAGCAGTACTTC. Looking up the rest from reference TRBV19 and TRBJ2-7 gives the full variable domain: DGGITQSPKYLFRKEGQNVTLSCEQNLNHDAMYWYRQDPGQGLRLIYYSQIVNDFQKGDIAEGYSVSREKKESFPLTVTSAQKNPTAFYLCASSLRLAEYYEQYFGPGTRLTVT.

The chain links TRBV5-1 to TRBJ2-5, with D perhaps matching TRBD2 (5 bases). With 3 bases removed from V and 4 bases from J, the gap between germline ends came to 10 bases. The CDR3 runs to 13 residues. CDR1 and CDR2 (germline): SGHRS, YFSETQ. The CDR3 DNA reads TGCGCCAGCAGCTCCCTGGGAGTAGAGACCCAGTACTTC. Its translation is CASSSLGVETQYF.

CDR3 in amino acids: CASSHPPGKGGNNQPQHF. CDR3 nucleotides: TGTGCCAGCAGCCACCCCCCCGGCAAGGGAGGAAATAATCAGCCCCAGCATTTT. The chain is built from TRBV4-2 and TRBJ1-5; D is uncertain. CDR1 is LGHNA, CDR2 YNFKEQ, per germline. V was pared by 3 bases and J by 4 bases, with 22 bases between. This CDR3 contains 18 residues.

A few counts support this clone. J is TRBJ1-3 and V is TRBV29-1; the D is unclear. The length of the CDR3 is 12 residues. Trimming pared 6 bases from V and 2 bases from J, leaving 8 bases between. Germline V lookup: CDR1 SQVTM, CDR2 ANQGSEA. CDR3 DNA sequence: TGCAGCGTGGTGAATCCTGGAAACACCATATATTTT. Translated: CSVVNPGNTIYF.

The rearrangement joins TRBV10-3 to TRBJ1-1; TRBD1 is a possible D gene (6 bases). The CDR3 length is 15 residues. The ends were cut back, 4 bases at V and 0 bases at J, with 12 bases in the middle. Per the germline V gene, CDR1 is ENHRY and CDR2 is SYGVKD. The CDR3 region is CAISAPGQMNTEAFF. In DNA, the CDR3 is TGTGCCATCAGTGCCCCCGGACAGATGAACACTGAAGCTTTCTTT.

This chain joins TRBV19 and TRBJ2-7; TRBD2 might be the D (5 bases). V was trimmed by 7 bases and J by 6 bases, leaving 19 bases between them. The CDR3 is 14 residues long. Germline V lookup: CDR1 LNHDA, CDR2 SQIVND (reference sequence). CDR3: CASNEGARRAEQYF. The CDR3 nucleotides read TGTGCCAGTAATGAGGGAGCACGAAGAGCCGAGCAGTACTTC.

This chain links TRBV7-9 with TRBJ1-1; maybe TRBD1 (5 bases). Trimming left V 2 bases short and J 5 bases short, with 12 bases between. Germline CDR1 reads SEHNR; CDR2 reads FQNEAQ (reference sequence). The CDR3 contains 14 residues. CDR3 in amino acids: CASSLIGEWTEAFF. The DNA for the CDR3 is TGTGCCAGCAGCTTAATAGGGGAGTGGACTGAAGCTTTCTTT.

This clone is a singleton in its sample. The chain uses TRBV19 and TRBJ2-5; 7 bases are a match to TRBD2. V shed 5 bases and J 5 bases; nucleotides not matched to a gene: 11. CDR3 length: 15 amino acids. Germline assignment: CDR1 LNHDA and CDR2 SQIVND (reference sequence). This chain's CDR3 is CASSPLAALPETQYF. In nucleotides, the CDR3 is TGTGCCAGTAGTCCTCTAGCGGCCTTACCGGAGACCCAGTACTTC.